This TCR beta chain was retrieved from a study of T cells after yellow fever vaccination. General study findings and limits: Secondary responses were weaker yet peaked faster, day 5 versus 15. Although most clonotypes did not, a small share appeared in both CD4 and CD8 compartments. Highly abundant clonotypes carried over from the bulk population could end up in FACS-sorted repertoires as contaminants.

TCRdb re-derived calls from the 5' RACE reads in MiXCR, one entry per CDR3 protein. The data contain 340,000 or so distinct CDR3 sequences, approximately 13% of them singletons. A note on this clonotype: Its cognate antigen is unknown.

CDR1 is KGHDR, CDR2 SFDVKD, per germline. This CDR3 comprises 16 residues. V lost 3 bases to trimming and J lost 3 bases, with 16 bases between them. The sample here was CD4+ T cells sorted from PBMCs, taken 15 days after the yellow fever booster vaccination. The gene calls are TRBV24-1 and TRBJ1-1; no reliable D call. The sequence derives from a young man who received the YFV17D yellow fever vaccine. Here the CDR3 reads CATSDPRAADDTEAFF. The CDR3 coding sequence is TGTGCCACCAGTGATCCCCGAGCCGCTGACGACACTGAAGCTTTCTTT.